A single T cell receptor (beta chain) is shown here with its context. Only in-frame clones appear in the TCRdb table, and some are missing; sequencing was by immunoSEQ multiplex PCR. Among more than 150,000 clones listed, 87% were seen once. The data originate from a study of blood T cell repertoires in COVID-19. Turning to the study itself: In each case, the material was cDNA or gDNA derived from T cells, B-cell-depleted T cells, or PBMCs.

The material sequenced was peripheral blood. This clonotype originated in a woman between 65 and 79 years old with COVID-19, enrolled during active disease.

In nucleotides, the CDR3 is TGTGCCAGCAGTCAACCGACAGGGATGGGTGAAAAACTGTTTTTT. It specifies CASSQPTGMGEKLFF. V gene TRBV28 combines with J gene TRBJ1-4; 7 bases fit TRBD1. In germline, CDR1 is MDHEN, CDR2 SYDVKM. There are 15 residues in the CDR3. The V and J ends lost 5 bases and 7 bases, in that order; junction bases with no gene match: 10.